The next 9 T cell receptor beta chains were all read from a single sample in a study of shared clonotypes between healthy human individuals. Naive CD8 cells lacked CD45RO and underwent positive selection for CCR7, leaving out terminally differentiated effector memory CD45RA+ cells. Using immunoSEQ multiplex PCR, the repertoire was profiled, and TCRdb retains in-frame clones only, with some absent. The table records around 1.9 million clones, 85% to 95% of them present only once. Sequenced input: naive CD8+ T cells from PBMCs. These receptors all stem from a man younger than 30 in good health. Some clones in this sample may be carry-over from other donors' samples.

This clone was observed a few times. The chain joins TRBV29-1 to TRBJ1-1; D is uncertain. The CDR3 totals 12 residues. Germline-derived CDR1 and CDR2 are SQVTM and ANQGSEA. Trimming pared 7 bases from V and 5 bases from J, leaving 14 bases between. The CDR3 DNA follows: TGCAGCGGCGCCGGGGTGCGGACTGAAGCTTTCTTT. The encoded protein is CSGAGVRTEAFF.

The genes are TRBV7-3 and TRBJ2-2, with TRBD2 matching over 7 bases. V shed 5 bases and J 8 bases; nucleotides not matched to a gene: 14. Germline assignment: CDR1 SGHTA and CDR2 FQGTGA. The CDR3 length is 16 residues. CDR3 sequence (DNA): TGTGCCAGCAGCCCCCGGGAGGTCGCGGGAGCGGGGGAGCTGTTTTTT. It translates to CASSPREVAGAGELFF. Filled out from reference TRBV7-3 and TRBJ2-2, the complete variable domain reads GAGVSQTPSNKVTEKGKYVELRCDPISGHTALYWYRQSLGQGPEFLIYFQGTGAADDSGLPNDRFFAVRPEGSVSTLKIQRTERGDSAVYLCASSPREVAGAGELFFGEGSRLTVL.

On this clone: One end of the junction is discordant with germline, which a read error may explain. The rearrangement links TRBV5-1 to TRBJ2-7, with 8 positions matching TRBD2. Germline V lookup: CDR1 SGHRS, CDR2 YFSETQ. The CDR3 extends over 11 amino acids. For the CDR3, the DNA is TGCGCCAGCAGCTCCGGACTAGCAGAACTTTGG. This encodes CASSSGLAELW.

The V call is TRBV30, the J call TRBJ1-2, with D perhaps matching TRBD1 (5 bases). V was clipped by 3 bases and J by 4 bases, with 15 bases between them. Germline CDR1 reads GTSNPN; CDR2 reads SVGIG (reference sequence). The CDR3 spans 14 residues. The CDR3 here is CAWRRRDDRYGYTF. The CDR3, as DNA: TGTGCCTGGAGACGCAGGGACGACCGCTATGGCTACACCTTC. The full variable domain, rest sourced from reference TRBV30 and TRBJ1-2, is SQTIHQWPATLVQPVGSPLSLECTVEGTSNPNLYWYRQAAGRGLQLLFYSVGIGQISSEVPQNLSASRPQDRQFILSSKKLLLSDSGFYLCAWRRRDDRYGYTFGSGTRLTVV.

On this clone itself: Other DNA sequences of this sample code for an identical CDR3. V gene TRBV27 combines with J gene TRBJ1-1; 9 bases match TRBD1. CDR3 length: 14 residues. V was clipped by 3 bases and J by 2 bases; unmatched bases: 1. Germline assignment: CDR1 MNHEY and CDR2 SMNVEV (reference sequence). The chain's CDR3 is CASSFTGGNTEAFF. The CDR3 DNA is TGTGCCAGCAGTTTTACAGGGGGCAACACTGAAGCTTTCTTT.

The chain combines TRBV19 with TRBJ1-5; D possibly corresponds to TRBD1 (6 bases). The length of the CDR3 is 15 residues. The V end was cut by 4 bases, the J end by 2 bases, with 12 bases between. Per germline, CDR1 LNHDA and CDR2 SQIVND (reference sequence). The CDR3 protein is CASSTKRGGNQPQHF. The CDR3, as DNA: TGTGCCAGTAGTACTAAGAGGGGGGGCAATCAGCCCCAGCATTTT.

This chain links TRBV9 with TRBJ2-1; tentative D call: TRBD2 (6 bases). This CDR3 has 17 residues. The germline V gene encodes CDR1 SGDLS and CDR2 YYNGEE. Trimming stripped 2 bases from V and 0 bases from J, with 15 bases between. The CDR3 sequence is CASSVGSWRDSYNEQFF. In nucleotides, the CDR3 is TGTGCCAGCAGCGTGGGGAGTTGGCGGGACTCCTACAATGAGCAGTTCTTC.

The J gene is TRBJ2-1, the V gene TRBV18; TRBD2 agrees at 8 bases. The CDR3 has 15 amino acids. The germline gives CDR1 KGHSH, CDR2 LQKENI. J lost 6 bases, V lost 3 bases, and 7 bases had no gene match. CDR3 protein: CASSPPGGRRNEQFF. The CDR3 DNA follows: TGTGCCAGCTCACCGCCCGGCGGGAGGCGCAATGAGCAGTTCTTC.

This chain uses TRBV29-1 with TRBJ2-7; 11 bases map to TRBD2. The CDR3 is 16 residues long. The V segment lost 2 bases and the J segment 3 bases; nucleotides outside the gene matches: 9. From germline, CDR1 is SQVTM and CDR2 ANQGSEA. The CDR3 DNA follows: TGCAGCGTTGAACAGAGTAGACTAGCGGGAAACTACGAGCAGTACTTC. Its translation is CSVEQSRLAGNYEQYF.